What follows are 6 T cell receptor beta chains derived from one specimen sequenced in a study of shared clonotypes between healthy human individuals. Method: immunoSEQ multiplex PCR; TCRdb's copy keeps in-frame clones and lacks some. Among more than 1.2 million clones, approximately 98.5% were seen once, and the ten largest hold over 0.3%. Sequences were obtained from naive CD4+ T cells sorted from blood. Subset denoted: CD45RA+ positively selected. The receptors derive from a man younger than 40 in good health.

The genes are TRBV18 and TRBJ2-5; 7 positions agree with TRBD1. The germline V gene has CDR1 KGHSH and CDR2 LQKENI. V dropped 3 bases and J dropped 2; count of bases not matched to a gene: 9. This CDR3 has 16 residues. Here the CDR3 reads CASSPLSRGQQETQYF. Here the CDR3 DNA reads TGTGCCAGCTCACCCCTCTCGAGGGGGCAACAAGAGACCCAGTACTTC.

This chain uses TRBV5-1 with TRBJ2-1, with 11 positions matching TRBD2. This CDR3 contains 16 residues. With V trimmed by 4 bases and J by 4 bases, 7 bases remained unmatched. Germline V lookup: CDR1 SGHRS, CDR2 YFSETQ. The CDR3 loop is CASSAQLAGAYNEQFF. The DNA of the CDR3 is TGCGCCAGCAGCGCGCAACTAGCGGGAGCTTACAATGAGCAGTTCTTC.

The chain uses TRBV5-1 and TRBJ1-1; D not certain. The germline V gene has CDR1 SGHRS and CDR2 YFSETQ. There are 14 residues in the CDR3. Trimming pared 4 bases from V and 2 bases from J, leaving 12 bases between. This CDR3 reads CASSENQVNTEAFF. The DNA for the CDR3 is TGCGCCAGCAGCGAAAATCAGGTAAACACTGAAGCTTTCTTT.

The chain is built from TRBV11-2 and TRBJ2-1; 12 bases agree with TRBD2. The germline CDR1 and CDR2 sequences are SGHAT and FQNNGV. V gave up 1 base and J gave up 9 bases; unmatched junction bases: 10. The CDR3 totals 17 residues. The CDR3 coding sequence is TGTGCCAGCAGCTTAGTGGCCCCGGGACTAGCGGGCATTGAGCAGTTCTTC. It is translated as CASSLVAPGLAGIEQFF.

This chain uses TRBV5-4 with TRBJ2-2; D might be TRBD2 (5 bases). This CDR3 spans 13 amino acids. Germline CDR1 and CDR2: SGHNT and YYREEE (reference sequence). The V end was cut by 4 bases, the J end by 6 bases, with 10 bases between. The CDR3 DNA reads TGTGCCAGCAGCAAAGAGAGGGCCGGGGAGCTGTTTTTT. It yields the protein CASSKERAGELFF. The full variable domain, in which reference TRBV5-4 and TRBJ2-2 provide the parts outside the CDR3, is ETGVTQSPTHLIKTRGQQVTLRCSSQSGHNTVSWYQQALGQGPQFIFQYYREEENGRGNFPPRFSGLQFPNYSSELNVNALELDDSALYLCASSKERAGELFFGEGSRLTVL.

The chain joins TRBV6-1 to TRBJ1-4; 7 bases line up with TRBD1. Germline CDR1 reads MNHNS; CDR2 reads SASEGT. V was clipped by 8 bases and J by 7 bases; unmatched bases: 7. The CDR3 spans 13 residues. CDR3 sequence (DNA): TGTGCCAGCGAGAGACAGGGTTTTGAAAAACTGTTTTTT. Amino acids: CASERQGFEKLFF.